A single T cell receptor (beta chain) is shown here with its context. This entry comes from a study of CD8+CD57+ T cells in acquired aplastic anemia. At the level of the study: Across the sorted CD4+ and CD8+ cells, DNA amounts averaged 3.2 ug.

The TCR beta profiling, which covered VDJ combination and CDR3 sequence, was carried out using genomic DNA as the template. TCRdb itself ran the reads through MiXCR, one entry per CDR3 protein. In the table there are 260,000 or so distinct CDR3 sequences, 70% to 85% of which are singletons. All patients picked for sequencing had shown, by flow cytometry, an expansion of CD8+CD57+ cells. Severe acquired aplastic anemia was present in all patients. This sequence was found in a human donor with aplastic anemia. Specimen: sorted CD4+, CD8+, or CD8+CD57+ T cells (not recorded which) from PBMCs.

This chain's CDR3 is CATKQVIADEQYV. The CDR3 region has the DNA TGTGCCACCAAGCAGGTGATCGCAGACGAGCAGTACGTC. The chain employs TRBV2 and TRBJ2-3; no reliable D call. The J call is doubtful: the DNA matches TRBJ2-7 better. CDR1 is SNHLY, CDR2 FYNNEI, per germline. The CDR3 consists of 13 residues.